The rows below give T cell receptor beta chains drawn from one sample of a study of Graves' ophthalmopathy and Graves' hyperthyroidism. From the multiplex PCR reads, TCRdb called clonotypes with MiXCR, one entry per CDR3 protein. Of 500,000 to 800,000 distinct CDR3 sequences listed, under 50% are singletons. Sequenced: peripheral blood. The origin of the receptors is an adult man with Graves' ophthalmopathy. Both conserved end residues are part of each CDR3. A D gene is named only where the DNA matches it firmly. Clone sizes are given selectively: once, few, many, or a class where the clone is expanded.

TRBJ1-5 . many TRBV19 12 TGTGCCAGGGTCAGTTGGGATCAGCCCCAGCATTTT CARVSWDQPQHF
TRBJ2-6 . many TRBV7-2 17 TGTGCCAGCAGCTCCCAGGTCGGGAACTCTGGGGCCAACGTCCTGACTTTC CASSSQVGNSGANVLTF
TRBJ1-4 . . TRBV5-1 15 TGTGCCAGCAGCCTAGCGGGAGGGCGAGATGAAAAACTGTTTTTT CASSLAGGRDEKLFF
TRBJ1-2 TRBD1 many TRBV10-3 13 TGTGCCTCCACGGAGGGCAGGGGGAATGGCTACACCTTC CASTEGRGNGYTF
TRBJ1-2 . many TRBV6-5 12 TGTGCCAGCAGTACAGCCTCTTATGGCTACACCTTC CASSTASYGYTF
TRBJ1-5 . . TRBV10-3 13 TGTGCCGCCAGCGGAACAGGGAATCAGCCCCAGCATTTT CAASGTGNQPQHF
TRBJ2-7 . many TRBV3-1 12 TGTGCCAGCAGCCAAGAGCAGGGCGAGCAGTACTTC CASSQEQGEQYF
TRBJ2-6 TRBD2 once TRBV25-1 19 TGTGCCAGCAGTGATGAACCACTAGCGGGAGGTAGGAGGGCCAACGTCCTGACTTTC CASSDEPLAGGRRANVLTF
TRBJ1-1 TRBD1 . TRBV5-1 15 TGCGCCAGCAGCGACCGGGACAGGGGTAACACTGAAGCTTTCTTT CASSDRDRGNTEAFF
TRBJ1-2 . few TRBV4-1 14 TGCGCCACCAGGAGGGAGCGTGAGGACTATGGCTACACCTTC CATRREREDYGYTF
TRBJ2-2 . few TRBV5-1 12 TGCGCCAGCAGCTTTGGACAGGGGGAGCTGTTTTTT CASSFGQGELFF
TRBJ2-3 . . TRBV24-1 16 TGTGCCACCAGTGAAAGGACAGCCCTTCCTGGAGATACGCAGTATTTT CATSERTALPGDTQYF
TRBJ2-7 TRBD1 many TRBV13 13 TGTGCCAGCAGCCGTAAGGGGGCCGACGAGCAGTACTTC CASSRKGADEQYF
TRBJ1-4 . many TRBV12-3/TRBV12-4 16 TGTGCCAGCAGTCCCGACAGTACTGCAACTAATGAAAAACTGTTTTTT CASSPDSTATNEKLFF
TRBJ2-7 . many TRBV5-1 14 TGCGCCAGCAGCTTGGTGGAGGGGCGATACGAGCAGTACTTC CASSLVEGRYEQYF
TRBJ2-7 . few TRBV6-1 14 TGTGCCAGCAGTTACGTCGTGGGGGCATACGAGCAGTACTTC CASSYVVGAYEQYF
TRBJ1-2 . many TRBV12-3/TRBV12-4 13 TGTGCCAGCAGCCAACAGGGAAACTATGGCTACACCTTC CASSQQGNYGYTF
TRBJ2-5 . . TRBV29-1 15 TGCAGCTTGGTGCCGGGGGCCCCGTACCAAGAGACCCAGTACTTC CSLVPGAPYQETQYF
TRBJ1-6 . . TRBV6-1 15 TGTGCCAGCAGTTACGGGAGTCGTCTCAATTCACCCCTCCACTTT CASSYGSRLNSPLHF
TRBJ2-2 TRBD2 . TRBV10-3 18 TGTGCCAGCAGTTACTCCCCAGCGGGGGGGATGAACACCGGGGAGCTGTTTTTT CASSYSPAGGMNTGELFF
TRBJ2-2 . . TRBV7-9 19 TGTGCCAGCAGCCAAGAAATCCAGGGGGGCCTCGGTGGAGCCGGGGAGCTGTTTTTT CASSQEIQGGLGGAGELFF
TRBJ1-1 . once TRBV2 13 TGTGCCAGCAGCCCCGAATATCGCACTGAAGCTTTCTTT CASSPEYRTEAFF
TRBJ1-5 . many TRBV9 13 TGTGCCAGCCCCGGCCACAGCAATCAGCCCCAGCATTTT CASPGHSNQPQHF
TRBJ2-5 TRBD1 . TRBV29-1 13 TGCAGCGCAACACAGGGGGCGAGGGAGACCCAGTACTTC CSATQGARETQYF
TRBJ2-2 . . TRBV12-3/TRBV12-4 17 TGTGCCAGCAGTTTAGAAAGTCCGCCTAGCGTCCCCGGGGAGCTGTTTTTT CASSLESPPSVPGELFF
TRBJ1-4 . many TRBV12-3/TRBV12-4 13 TGTGCCAGCCTGGGCAGGGATAATGAAAAACTGTTTTTT CASLGRDNEKLFF
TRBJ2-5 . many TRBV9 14 TGTGCCAGCAGCGAGGGACGGTACCAAGAGACCCAGTACTTC CASSEGRYQETQYF
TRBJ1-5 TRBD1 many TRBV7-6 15 TGTGCCAGCAGCAAAGGACAGGGGGCGGGTCAGCCCCAGCATTTT CASSKGQGAGQPQHF
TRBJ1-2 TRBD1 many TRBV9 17 TGTGCCAGCAGACCTCGATATCGAGACAGGGTCTTCCATGGCTACACCTTC CASRPRYRDRVFHGYTF
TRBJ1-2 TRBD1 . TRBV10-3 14 TGTGCCAGCAGGCGACAGGGTGGTGCCTATGGCTACACCTTC CASRRQGGAYGYTF
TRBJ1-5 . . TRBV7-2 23 TGTGCCAGCAGCACCCAGAGCGAGTGTCGGCAATCAGCCCCAACTGAGGACGTGCTGGCGCAGCATTTT CASSTQSECRQSAPTEDVLAQHF
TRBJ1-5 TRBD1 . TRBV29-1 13 TGCAGCTGGGGGACAGGGGGCAATCAGCCCCAGCATTTT CSWGTGGNQPQHF
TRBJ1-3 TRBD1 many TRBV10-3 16 TGTGCCATCAGTGTTGGGACAGGGGAAAGGGGAAACACCATATATTTT CAISVGTGERGNTIYF
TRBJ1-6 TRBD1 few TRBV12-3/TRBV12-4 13 TGTGCCAGCAGTTTTGGGACAGTCTCACCCCTCCACTTT CASSFGTVSPLHF
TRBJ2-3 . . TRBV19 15 TGTGCCAGTAGTATGGTGAGCGGCTTCACAGATACGCAGTATTTT CASSMVSGFTDTQYF
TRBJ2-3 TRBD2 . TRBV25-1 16 TGCGCCAGCAGCTTGTGGGAGCGGGAGGTTACGAATACGCAGTATTTT CASSLWEREVTNTQYF
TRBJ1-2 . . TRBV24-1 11 TGTGCCACCAGTGATTTAGCGGGAGACACCTTC CATSDLAGDTF
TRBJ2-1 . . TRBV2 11 TGTGCCAGCAAGTGGGGAAATGAGCAGTTCTTC CASKWGNEQFF
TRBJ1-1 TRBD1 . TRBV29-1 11 TGCAGCGTTGTGGACAGGGGAGTTGCTTTCTTT CSVVDRGVAFF
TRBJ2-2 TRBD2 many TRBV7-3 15 TGTGCCAGCAGCCAGAGCGGGATGGCCACCGGGGAGCTGTTTTTT CASSQSGMATGELFF
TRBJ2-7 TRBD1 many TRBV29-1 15 TGCAGCGTTGAAGATGGCGCAGGGGGCTCCTACGAGCAGTACTTC CSVEDGAGGSYEQYF
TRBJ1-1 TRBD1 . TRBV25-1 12 TGTGCCGGCAGTGACGGGACAGGGGTGGCTTTCTTT CAGSDGTGVAFF
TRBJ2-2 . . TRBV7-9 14 TGTGCCAGCAGCCTACGGACAGACACCGGGGAGCTGTTTTTT CASSLRTDTGELFF
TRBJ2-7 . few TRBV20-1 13 TGCAGTGCTTCACTAGGGGTTTCCTACGAGCAGTACTTC CSASLGVSYEQYF
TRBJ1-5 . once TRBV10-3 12 TGTGCCATCAGTGAGTTACAAGAGACCCAGCATTTT CAISELQETQHF
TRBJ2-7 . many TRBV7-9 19 TGTGCCAGCAGCCCCAATCTACAGGGTTCGTACTCGCCGAACTACGAGCAGTACTTC CASSPNLQGSYSPNYEQYF
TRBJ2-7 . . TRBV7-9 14 TGTGCCAGCAGCGGAGGGGACAGAACCTACGAGCAGTACTTC CASSGGDRTYEQYF
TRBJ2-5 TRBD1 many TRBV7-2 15 TGTGCCAGCAGCCACAGGGGGTGGGGCGAAGAGACCCAGTACTTC CASSHRGWGEETQYF
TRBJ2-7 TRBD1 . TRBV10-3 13 TGTGCCAGCTTCGGGACAGGGTCATACGAGCAGTACTTC CASFGTGSYEQYF
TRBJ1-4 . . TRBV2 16 TGTGCCAGCAGTCTGAGCGGAGCGGGTACTAATGAAAAACTGTTTTTT CASSLSGAGTNEKLFF
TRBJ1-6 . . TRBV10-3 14 TGTGCCATCAAAAGGGCAGAAAGTCATTCACCCCTCCACTTT CAIKRAESHSPLHF
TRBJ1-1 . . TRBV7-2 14 TGTGCCAGCAGCCCCGGGACGGAGTACAATGAGCAGTTCTTT CASSPGTEYNEQFF
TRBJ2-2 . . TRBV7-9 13 . CASSLPRQGSCFF
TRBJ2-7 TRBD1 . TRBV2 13 TGTGCCAGGGGGACAGGGTATGGCTACGAGCAGTACTTC CARGTGYGYEQYF
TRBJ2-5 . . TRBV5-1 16 TGCGCCAGCAGCAAGGCGGTGGGGACACAGCAAGAGACCCAGTACTTC CASSKAVGTQQETQYF